Sequencing of this T cell receptor (beta chain) was carried out in a study of T cell changes during pregnancy in multiple sclerosis (dated 2019 in TCRdb). As for the study more broadly: The study examined how the T cell repertoire changed over the course of pregnancy in women with multiple sclerosis.

Receptors were amplified or captured by the immunoSEQ multiplex PCR assay. Held by TCRdb, this immuneACCESS table contains in-frame sequences only and omits some clones. Under half of the omission traces to an unresolved V gene where checked; the cause of the rest is unknown. The sample table shows 42,000 or so clones, and roughly 93% are seen once. 7.5% to 10% of the sample goes to the ten largest clones. Inclusive of the bounding cysteine and phenylalanine, the CDR3 is 15 residues long. Just CDR3 DNA is preserved here, 45 bases in frame from base 1. Via the germline V gene (reference sequence), CDR1 is LNHDA and CDR2 SQIVND. V was cut back by 3 bases and J by 0 bases, leaving a gap of 8 bases between them. Turning to this clone: Its antigen is currently not known. No clone much larger than this one lies a single base away; base qualities are absent.

This clonotype originated in a female donor with multiple sclerosis, enrolled in a pregnancy study. The chain links TRBV19 with TRBJ2-2; the D region possibly corresponds to TRBD2 (5 bases align). This specimen consisted of CD8+ T cells from peripheral blood mononuclear cells, obtained in the third trimester of pregnancy. The nucleotides read TGTGCCAGTAGTATTTTCGGGGCGAACACCGGGGAGCTGTTTTTT. Translated, it gives CASSIFGANTGELFF.